Here is one T cell receptor beta chain with its context. The data originate from a study of cytomegalovirus exposure and HLA in healthy donors. This table comes from immunoSEQ multiplex PCR, and its TCRdb copy is limited to in-frame clones, with some not included. The sample has approximately 160,000 clones, roughly nine tenths seen once. Trimming left V 3 bases short and J 13 bases short, with 19 bases between. The CDR3 has 14 amino acids. Per the germline V gene, CDR1 is MNHEY and CDR2 is SMNVEV (reference sequence). The receptor comes from a woman in her twenties or thirties in good health and CMV-seronegative. The chain is built from TRBV27 and TRBJ2-1; the D gene could be TRBD1 or TRBD2 (6 bases each). Sequenced: PBMCs. The CDR3 loop reads CASSFGGGGLLQFF. CDR3 coding DNA: TGTGCCAGCAGTTTCGGCGGAGGGGGACTCCTACAGTTCTTC.